These 13 T cell receptor beta chains were sequenced from one sample in a study of blood T cell repertoires in COVID-19. TCRdb keeps only in-frame clones here, not all; method: immunoSEQ multiplex PCR. The sample holds about 180,000 clones, approximately 83% seen once. The sample was peripheral blood. The receptors stem from a human donor with active or convalescent COVID-19. The donor label of this sample is uncertain.

The V and J genes are TRBV19 and TRBJ2-7, with D perhaps TRBD1 (5 bases). CDR3 length equals 13 residues. Germline-derived CDR1 and CDR2 are LNHDA and SQIVND (reference sequence). The V and J ends lost 2 bases and 4 bases respectively, with 9 bases between them. The CDR3 region is CASSIQTGYEQYF. Written as DNA, the CDR3 is TGTGCCAGTAGTATACAAACAGGTTACGAGCAGTACTTC.

The chain links TRBV6-5 to TRBJ1-1, with D unclear. V was trimmed by 0 bases and J by 10 bases, leaving 6 bases between them. Germline V CDR1 and CDR2: MNHEY, SVGAGI. The CDR3 totals 11 residues. The CDR3 is CASSYSSLAFF. The CDR3 coding sequence is TGTGCCAGCAGTTACTCGAGTCTAGCTTTCTTT.

The chain has TRBV5-1 and TRBJ2-1; TRBD2 agrees at 11 bases. Germline loops: CDR1 SGHRS, CDR2 YFSETQ. V was clipped by 4 bases and J by 4 bases; unmatched bases: 7. The CDR3 runs 16 residues. The CDR3 DNA sequence: TGCGCCAGCAGCCTTTCCGGGACTAGCGGATACAATGAGCAGTTCTTC. Amino acids: CASSLSGTSGYNEQFF.

The J gene is TRBJ2-7, the V gene TRBV5-1, with 9 bases aligning to TRBD2. The CDR3 contains 14 residues. Germline values: CDR1 SGHRS, CDR2 YFSETQ. V lost 0 bases, J lost 4 bases, and 2 bases stayed unmatched. Here the CDR3 reads CASSLESGRYEQYF. CDR3 sequence (DNA): TGCGCCAGCAGCTTGGAAAGCGGGAGGTACGAGCAGTACTTC.

The V gene is TRBV4-2, the J gene TRBJ2-3; 9 positions match TRBD2. CDR1 and CDR2 (germline): LGHNA, YNFKEQ. The CDR3 runs 17 residues. V lost 4 bases and J lost 5; bases outside the gene matches: 13. The CDR3 nucleotides read TGTGCCAGCAGCCCCCGGGAAGTTAGCGGGGGCGGAGATACGCAGTATTTT. Protein sequence: CASSPREVSGGGDTQYF.

The gene calls are TRBV29-1 and TRBJ2-3; 10 bases line up with TRBD2. Germline lookup yields CDR1 SQVTM and CDR2 ANQGSEA. This CDR3 spans 17 amino acids. V lost 7 bases, J lost 5 bases, and 18 bases stayed unmatched. The CDR3 here is CSAPDYGLADGGDTQYF. In DNA form, the CDR3 reads TGCAGCGCTCCCGATTACGGACTAGCGGATGGGGGAGATACGCAGTATTTT.

The genes are TRBV5-1 and TRBJ2-5; D might be TRBD1 (5 bases). Germline CDR1 SGHRS, CDR2 YFSETQ. V was trimmed by 4 bases and J by 2 bases, leaving 6 bases between them. This CDR3 comprises 12 residues. The CDR3 region is CASSRTQETQYF. The CDR3 bases are TGCGCCAGCAGCAGGACACAAGAGACCCAGTACTTC. Variable domain in full (rest from reference TRBV5-1 and TRBJ2-5): KAGVTQTPRYLIKTRGQQVTLSCSPISGHRSVSWYQQTPGQGLQFLFEYFSETQRNKGNFPGRFSGRQFSNSRSEMNVSTLELGDSALYLCASSRTQETQYFGPGTRLLVL.

This sequence joins TRBV18 and TRBJ2-4, with 13 positions matching TRBD2. This CDR3 is 19 amino acids long. The V gene end was trimmed by 0 bases and the J gene end by 3 bases; junction bases not matched to a gene: 8. Germline loops: CDR1 KGHSH, CDR2 LQKENI. The CDR3 sequence is CASSPPTGTSGKNKNIQYF. The DNA of the CDR3 is TGTGCCAGCTCACCACCGACCGGGACTAGCGGGAAGAACAAAAACATTCAGTACTTC. Full variable domain (remainder filled in from reference TRBV18 and TRBJ2-4): NAGVMQNPRHLVRRRGQEARLRCSPMKGHSHVYWYRQLPEEGLKFMVYLQKENIIDESGMPKERFSAEFPKEGPSILRIQQVVRGDSAAYFCASSPPTGTSGKNKNIQYFGAGTRLSVL.

The table lists this clone with a count of one. Written as DNA, the CDR3 is TGTGCCAGCAAGACTGGAGGGGGGGACATTCAGTACTTC. Amino acids: CASKTGGGDIQYF. The J gene is TRBJ2-4, the V gene TRBV25-1, with D tentatively TRBD2 (7 bases). The CDR3 length is 13 residues. Trimming left V 7 bases short and J 8 bases short, with 15 bases between. Germline CDR1 reads MGHDK; CDR2 reads SYGVNS.

This clone was observed a handful of times. The chain recombines TRBV15 with TRBJ2-5; 7 nucleotides align to TRBD2. The CDR3 is 15 amino acids. Germline V CDR1 and CDR2: LNHNV, YYDKDF (reference sequence). V lost 0 bases, J lost 1 base, and 2 bases stayed unmatched. The CDR3 sequence is CATSRDPSGQETQYF. The DNA of the CDR3 is TGTGCCACCAGCAGAGATCCTAGCGGCCAAGAGACCCAGTACTTC.

The chain combines TRBV7-3 with TRBJ1-1, with unresolved D. CDR1 and CDR2 from the germline V gene are SGHTA and FQGTGA. The length of the CDR3 is 15 residues. Trimming shortened V by 2 bases and J by 4 bases, and 14 bases separated the two germline ends. The CDR3 bases are TGTGCCAGCAGCTTAGGGGAGCCGGGTCCCACTGAAGCTTTCTTT. It encodes CASSLGEPGPTEAFF.

The CDR3 nucleotides read TGTGCCAGCAGCTTCTGGCAAACAGGGTCAAACGGCTACACCTTC. Translated, it gives CASSFWQTGSNGYTF. The genes are TRBV7-2 and TRBJ1-2; D is perhaps TRBD1 (6 bases). From germline, CDR1 is SGHTA and CDR2 FQGNSA. Trimming removed 3 bases at V and 8 bases at J, with 19 bases between. The CDR3 loop spans 15 amino acids.

V gene TRBV2 combines with J gene TRBJ1-6, with a possible D match to TRBD1 (5 bases). The germline V gene encodes CDR1 SNHLY and CDR2 FYNNEI. CDR3 length: 12 residues. The V gene lost 11 bases and the J gene lost 7 bases, with 12 bases spanning the gap. The CDR3 DNA follows: TGTGCCGGGGCCCGCGTAAATTCACCCCTCCACTTT. Its translation: CAGARVNSPLHF. The complete variable domain, with remaining parts taken from reference TRBV2 and TRBJ1-6, reads EPEVTQTPSHQVTQMGQEVILRCVPISNHLYFYWYRQILGQKVEFLVSFYNNEISEKSEIFDDQFSVERPDGSNFTLKIRSTKLEDSAMYFCAGARVNSPLHFGNGTRLTVT.